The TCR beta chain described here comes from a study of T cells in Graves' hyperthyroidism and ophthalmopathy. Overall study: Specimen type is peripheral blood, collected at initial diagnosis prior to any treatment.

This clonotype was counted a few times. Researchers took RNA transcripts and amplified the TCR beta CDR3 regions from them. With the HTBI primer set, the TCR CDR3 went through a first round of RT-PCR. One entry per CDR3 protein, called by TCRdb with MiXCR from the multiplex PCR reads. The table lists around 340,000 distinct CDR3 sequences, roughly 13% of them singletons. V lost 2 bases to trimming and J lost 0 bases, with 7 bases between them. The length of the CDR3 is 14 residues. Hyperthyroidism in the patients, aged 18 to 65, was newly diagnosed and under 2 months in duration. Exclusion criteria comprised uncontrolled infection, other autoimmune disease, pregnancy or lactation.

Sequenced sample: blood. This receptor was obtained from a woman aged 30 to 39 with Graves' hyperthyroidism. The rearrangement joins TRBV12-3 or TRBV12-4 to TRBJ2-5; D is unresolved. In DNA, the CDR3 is TGTGCCAGCAGTTTAATGGGGAACCAAGAGACCCAGTACTTC. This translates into CASSLMGNQETQYF.